This T cell receptor beta chain came from a study of tumor-infiltrating lymphocytes in primary liver carcinoma (dated by TCRdb to 2015 to 2018). Describing the broader study: Of the five patients, three men and two women aged 30 to 69 years, four had hepatocellular carcinoma and one had combined HCC and intrahepatic cholangiocarcinoma. The five patients had tumors staged T1-T3 N0M0, with maximum diameters ranging from 4.2 to 10 cm. Samples yielded roughly 3.5 to 7.13 million productive TCRbeta reads; read depth did not differ significantly between tissue types. For each liver tumor, the study sampled five regions along with adjacent normal tissue and blood, and applied TCRbeta repertoire sequencing, expression microarrays and whole-exome sequencing. A total of approximately 35 specimens from 5 patients underwent TCRbeta repertoire sequencing, comprising about 25 tumor regions, 5 adjacent noncancerous liver tissues and 5 peripheral blood samples. Agilent mRNA microarray profiling was performed on the 25 tumor region samples to relate TCRbeta repertoire diversity to the local molecular phenotype. Technical replicate repertoires showed high reproducibility, with mean shared-clone rates roughly 0.87 and correlation coefficients above 0.95.

Per the germline V gene, SGHRS is the CDR1 and YFSETQ is the CDR2. From its cysteine to its phenylalanine, the CDR3 spans 15 amino acids. Kept here is only the CDR3 DNA, which spans 45 bases and is read in frame from base 1. The junction shows trimming of 0 bases on V and 1 base on J, plus 11 bases between the germline ends. Starting from about 550 ng total RNA, TCRbeta-specific cDNA was produced by reverse transcription with a constant-region primer and ProtoScript II reverse transcriptase. Three nested multiplex PCR rounds, following a slightly modified ARM-PCR procedure, were used to build the TCRbeta libraries. Each of the first two PCR rounds ran for about 9 cycles and used multiplex TRBV1-TRBV30 forward primers together with a Cbeta reverse primer. Sample barcodes and Illumina adapters were added in a final 25-cycle PCR using Deep VentR polymerase. Before sequencing, amplicons of 200-500 bp were purified from gel using a QIAquick gel extraction kit. TCRbeta amplicons were sequenced on an Illumina HiSeq 2500 with 250-bp paired-end reads. In the source study's methods: Reads were quality-trimmed with Trimmomatic v0.33, and paired reads were merged with FLASH v1.2.11 to recover full CDR3 sequences. V, D and J germline segments were assigned to the rearranged TCRbeta sequences using MiGEC v1.2.1b. Clonotype statistics and Shannon-Wiener diversity indices were computed with VDJtools v1.0.0. Except for diversity analysis, only each sample's 250 most abundant clonotypes were used in subsequent analyses to reduce sampling bias. TCRdb itself trimmed the public reads at Q25 with fastp, ran MiXCR and retained productive beta chains. One record per CDR3 amino acid sequence lists the most common genes and DNA. The V and J calls reflect TCRdb's pipeline rather than the authors' work. Across this sample there are 95,000 to 150,000 distinct CDR3 sequences, with around 60% seen only once. The ten top clones hold over 7% of the sample.

Broad study findings and their caveats: Only the TCR beta chain was sequenced, which likely underestimates true repertoire diversity because unpaired alpha chains were not captured. Consistent with antigen-driven expansion, pairs of tumor regions showed higher repertoire overlap (mean roughly 36%) than either tumor-adjacent pairs (around 17%) or tumor-blood pairs (roughly 15%). Only roughly 8-25% of top clones appeared in all five regions of a tumor, which suggests that tumor-infiltrating T cells are spatially heterogeneous. The study included only four to six patients, and the authors note findings should be validated in a larger study. Because the samples were bulk and unsorted, CD4+ and CD8+ T cell repertoires could not be compared. A significantly larger repertoire fraction was made up by the top 250 clones in tumors than in blood (p = 0.039).

At least ten counts were recorded for this clonotype. The antigen this receptor binds is unknown. Qualities for individual bases were not recorded, and no much larger clone is one base off. Without any cell sorting, total RNA and DNA were co-extracted from about 20-30 mg of bulk tissue using the AllPrep DNA/RNA mini kit. Between late 2015 and March 2016, roughly 5 patients in China with histopathologically diagnosed primary liver carcinoma had their tumors surgically resected. At the time of sampling, the patients had chronic HBV infection and had not received any treatment. Each tumor was sampled at five spatially separated regions: the superior, inferior, left-lateral and right-lateral poles and the tumor centre. Histology showed that every tumor sample contained more than 80% viable tumor cells. Pieces of fresh tumor and adjacent tissue were cut in half, with one half kept in RNAlater at -80 degrees C and the other half sent for histology.

The TCR was taken from a woman aged 60-75 years with primary liver carcinoma and hepatitis B virus infection. Specimen: liver tumor tissue from sampling region 1. The cell subset or site label corresponds to: tumor region T1, superior pole. Recombination connected TRBV5-1 to TRBJ2-7; perhaps TRBD1 is the D gene, with 6 bases matching. The nucleotides are TGCGCCAGCAGCTTGGGGCCAGGGGTTTCCTACGAGCAGTACTTC. Protein translation: CASSLGPGVSYEQYF.